This T cell receptor (beta chain) was profiled in a study of blood T cell repertoires in COVID-19. Study-wide background: Specimens from acute and convalescent COVID-19 originated in the United States, Italy and Spain.

The study recruited people aged about 18 to 89 years across more than 20 US areas. Cohort 3 donors counted as recovered after two negative PCRs, clearance, or resolved symptoms. As processed by the authors: Reference gene primer amplification gave nucleated cell count estimates. Sequencing was performed with immunoSEQ multiplex PCR; in TCRdb, only in-frame clones are kept and a portion is missing. V, J and clone size are taken as reported in that table, and D and trimming were inferred from the DNA itself. The sample contains 490,000 or so clones, 85% to 90% of which appear only once. V lost 3 bases, J lost 0 bases, and 8 bases lay in between. The CDR3 length is 14 residues. CDR1 SGHAT and CDR2 FQNNGV come from the germline V gene.

V usage is TRBV11-2 and J usage is TRBJ1-2, with D possibly TRBD1 on 5 matching bases. The source of this sequence is a woman aged 40 to 50 who had recovered from COVID-19. Sequences were obtained from PBMCs or T cells enriched from blood (not recorded which). The CDR3 DNA sequence: TGTGCCAGCAGCTTCGGGGGTTCTAACTATGGCTACACCTTC. This encodes CASSFGGSNYGYTF.